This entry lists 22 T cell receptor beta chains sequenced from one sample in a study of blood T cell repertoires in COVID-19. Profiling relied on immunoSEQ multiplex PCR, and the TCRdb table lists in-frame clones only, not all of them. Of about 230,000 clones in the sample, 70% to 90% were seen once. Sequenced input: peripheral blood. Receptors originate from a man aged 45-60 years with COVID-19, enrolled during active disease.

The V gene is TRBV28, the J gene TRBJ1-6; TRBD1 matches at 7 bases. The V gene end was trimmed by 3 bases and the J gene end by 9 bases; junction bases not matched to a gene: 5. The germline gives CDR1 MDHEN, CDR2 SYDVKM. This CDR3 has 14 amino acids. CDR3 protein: CASSLGQIASPLHF. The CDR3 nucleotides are TGTGCCAGCAGTTTGGGACAGATTGCTTCACCCCTCCACTTT.

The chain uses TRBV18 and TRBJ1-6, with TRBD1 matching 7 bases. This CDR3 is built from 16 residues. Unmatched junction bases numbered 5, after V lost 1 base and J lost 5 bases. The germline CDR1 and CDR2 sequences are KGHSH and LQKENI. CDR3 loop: CASSPRGTADNSPLHF. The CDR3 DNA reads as TGTGCCAGCTCACCACGTGGGACAGCCGATAATTCACCCCTCCACTTT.

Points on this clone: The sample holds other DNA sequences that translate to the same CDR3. The CDR3 protein is CASSISSNQPQHF. The DNA of the CDR3 is TGTGCCAGTAGTATCAGTAGCAATCAGCCCCAGCATTTT. The chain recombines TRBV19 with TRBJ1-5; D gene uncertain. This CDR3 has 13 residues. CDR1 is LNHDA and CDR2 is SQIVND in the germline V gene (reference sequence). Trimming cost V 3 bases and J 0 bases, with 3 bases left between them. The variable domain in full, completed from reference TRBV19 and TRBJ1-5, reads DGGITQSPKYLFRKEGQNVTLSCEQNLNHDAMYWYRQDPGQGLRLIYYSQIVNDFQKGDIAEGYSVSREKKESFPLTVTSAQKNPTAFYLCASSISSNQPQHFGDGTRLSIL.

CDR3: CASSGQGASYEQYF. The CDR3 DNA sequence: TGTGCCAGCAGTGGACAGGGGGCTTCCTACGAGCAGTACTTC. The rearrangement links TRBV2 to TRBJ2-7; 10 bases fit TRBD1. V was pared by 4 bases and J by 1 base, with 1 base of the junction left unmatched. The CDR3 consists of 14 residues. Per germline, CDR1 SNHLY and CDR2 FYNNEI.

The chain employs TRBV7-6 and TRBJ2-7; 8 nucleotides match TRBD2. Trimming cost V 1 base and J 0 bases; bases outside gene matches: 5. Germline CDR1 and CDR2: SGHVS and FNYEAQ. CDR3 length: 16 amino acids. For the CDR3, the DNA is TGTGCCAGCAGCTTAGGCACAGCGGGAGTCTCCTACGAGCAGTACTTC. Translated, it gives CASSLGTAGVSYEQYF.

CDR3 bases: TGTGCCAGCAGTTACAGGGGACAGGGCTACGAGCAGTACTTC. Its protein is CASSYRGQGYEQYF. The V gene is TRBV6-5, the J gene TRBJ2-7, with TRBD1 identical over 9 bases. The germline V gene has CDR1 MNHEY and CDR2 SVGAGI. This CDR3 contains 14 residues. V shed 2 bases and J 3 bases; nucleotides not matched to a gene: 2.

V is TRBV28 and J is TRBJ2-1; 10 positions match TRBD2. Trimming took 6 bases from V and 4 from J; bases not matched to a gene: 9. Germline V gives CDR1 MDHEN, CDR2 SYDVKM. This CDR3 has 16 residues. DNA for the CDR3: TGTGCCAGCAGCATCGTCCTACTAGCGGGATACAATGAGCAGTTCTTC. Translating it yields CASSIVLLAGYNEQFF. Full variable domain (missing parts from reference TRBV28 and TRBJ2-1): DVKVTQSSRYLVKRTGEKVFLECVQDMDHENMFWYRQDPGLGLRLIYFSYDVKMKEKGDIPEGYSVSREKKERFSLILESASTNQTSMYLCASSIVLLAGYNEQFFGPGTRLTVL.

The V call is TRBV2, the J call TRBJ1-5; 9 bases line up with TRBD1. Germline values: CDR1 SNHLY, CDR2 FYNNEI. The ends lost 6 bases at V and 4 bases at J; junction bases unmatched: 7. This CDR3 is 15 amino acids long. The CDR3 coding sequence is TGTGCCAGCAGGAACAGGGGGCGCGGGAATCAGCCCCAGCATTTT. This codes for CASRNRGRGNQPQHF. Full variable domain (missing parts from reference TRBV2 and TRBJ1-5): EPEVTQTPSHQVTQMGQEVILRCVPISNHLYFYWYRQILGQKVEFLVSFYNNEISEKSEIFDDQFSVERPDGSNFTLKIRSTKLEDSAMYFCASRNRGRGNQPQHFGDGTRLSIL.

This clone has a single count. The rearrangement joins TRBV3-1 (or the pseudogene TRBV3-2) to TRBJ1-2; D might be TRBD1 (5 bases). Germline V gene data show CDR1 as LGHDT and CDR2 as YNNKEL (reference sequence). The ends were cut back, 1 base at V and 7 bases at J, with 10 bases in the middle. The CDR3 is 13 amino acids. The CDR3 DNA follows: TGTGCCAGCAGCCAAGTGGGGGGTTCTGGCTACACCTTC. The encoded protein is CASSQVGGSGYTF.

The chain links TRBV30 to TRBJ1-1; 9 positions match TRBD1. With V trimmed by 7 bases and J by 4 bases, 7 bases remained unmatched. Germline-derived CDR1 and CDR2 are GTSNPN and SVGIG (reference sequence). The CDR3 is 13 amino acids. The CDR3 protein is CALVNRGLTEAFF. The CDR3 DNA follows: TGTGCCTTAGTGAACAGGGGGCTCACTGAAGCTTTCTTT.

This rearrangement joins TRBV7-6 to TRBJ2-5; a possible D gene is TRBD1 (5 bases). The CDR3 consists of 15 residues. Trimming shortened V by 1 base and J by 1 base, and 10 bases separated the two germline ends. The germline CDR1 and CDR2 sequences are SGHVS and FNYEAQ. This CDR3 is CASSLGGRAQETQYF. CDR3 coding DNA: TGTGCCAGCAGCTTAGGAGGCAGGGCCCAAGAGACCCAGTACTTC.

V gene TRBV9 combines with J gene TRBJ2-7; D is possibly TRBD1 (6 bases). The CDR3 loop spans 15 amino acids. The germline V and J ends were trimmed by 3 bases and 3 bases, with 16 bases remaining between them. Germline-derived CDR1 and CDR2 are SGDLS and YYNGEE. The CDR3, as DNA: TGTGCCAGCAGCGCGCACCCAGACAGGCACTACGAGCAGTACTTC. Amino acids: CASSAHPDRHYEQYF.

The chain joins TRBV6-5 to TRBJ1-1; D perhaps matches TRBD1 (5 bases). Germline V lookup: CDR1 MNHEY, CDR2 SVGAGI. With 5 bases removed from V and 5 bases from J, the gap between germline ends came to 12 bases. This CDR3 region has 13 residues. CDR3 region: CASSREGRTEAFF. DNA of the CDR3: TGTGCCAGCAGTCGGGAGGGGCGGACTGAAGCTTTCTTT.

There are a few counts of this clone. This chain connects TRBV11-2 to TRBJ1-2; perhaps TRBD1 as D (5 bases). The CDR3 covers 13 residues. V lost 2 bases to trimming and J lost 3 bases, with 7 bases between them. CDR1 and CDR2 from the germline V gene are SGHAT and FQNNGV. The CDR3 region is CASSLPTDYGYTF. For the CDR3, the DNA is TGTGCCAGCAGCTTACCGACAGACTATGGCTACACCTTC. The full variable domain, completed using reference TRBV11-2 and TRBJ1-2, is EAGVAQSPRYKIIEKRQSVAFWCNPISGHATLYWYQQILGQGPKLLIQFQNNGVVDDSQLPKDRFSAERLKGVDSTLKIQPAKLEDSAVYLCASSLPTDYGYTFGSGTRLTVV.

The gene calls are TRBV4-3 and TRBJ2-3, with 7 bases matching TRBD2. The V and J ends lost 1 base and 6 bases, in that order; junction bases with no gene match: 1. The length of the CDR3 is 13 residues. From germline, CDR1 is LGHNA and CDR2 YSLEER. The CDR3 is CASSQVGGDTQYF. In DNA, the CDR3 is TGCGCCAGCAGCCAAGTCGGGGGGGATACGCAGTATTTT.

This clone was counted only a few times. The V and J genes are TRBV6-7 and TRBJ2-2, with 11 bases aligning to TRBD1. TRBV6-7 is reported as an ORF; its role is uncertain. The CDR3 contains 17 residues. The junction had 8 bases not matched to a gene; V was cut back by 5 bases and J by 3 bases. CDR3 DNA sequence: TGTGCCAGCAGTACACCGGGACAGGGGGATCACACCGGGGAGCTGTTTTTT. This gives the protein CASSTPGQGDHTGELFF.

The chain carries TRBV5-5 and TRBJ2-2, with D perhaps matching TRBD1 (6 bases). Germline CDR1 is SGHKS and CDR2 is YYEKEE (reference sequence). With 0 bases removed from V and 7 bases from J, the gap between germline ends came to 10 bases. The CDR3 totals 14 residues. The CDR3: CASSLVGANGELFF. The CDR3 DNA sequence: TGTGCCAGCAGCTTGGTGGGGGCAAACGGGGAGCTGTTTTTT. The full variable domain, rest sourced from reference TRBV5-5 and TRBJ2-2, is DAGVTQSPTHLIKTRGQQVTLRCSPISGHKSVSWYQQVLGQGPQFIFQYYEKEERGRGNFPDRFSARQFPNYSSELNVNALLLGDSALYLCASSLVGANGELFFGEGSRLTVL.

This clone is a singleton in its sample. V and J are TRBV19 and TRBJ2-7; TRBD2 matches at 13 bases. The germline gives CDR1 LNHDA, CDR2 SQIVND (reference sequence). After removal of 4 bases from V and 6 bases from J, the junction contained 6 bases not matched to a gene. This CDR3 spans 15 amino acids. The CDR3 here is CASSTTGLAGAEQYF. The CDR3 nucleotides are TGTGCCAGTAGTACCACCGGACTAGCGGGAGCCGAGCAGTACTTC.

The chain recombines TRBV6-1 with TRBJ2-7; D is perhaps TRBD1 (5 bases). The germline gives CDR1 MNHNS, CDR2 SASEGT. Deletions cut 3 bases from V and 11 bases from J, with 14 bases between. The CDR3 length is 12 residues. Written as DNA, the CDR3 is TGTGCCAGCAGTGAGTCCCAGACAGACGAGTACTTC. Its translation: CASSESQTDEYF.

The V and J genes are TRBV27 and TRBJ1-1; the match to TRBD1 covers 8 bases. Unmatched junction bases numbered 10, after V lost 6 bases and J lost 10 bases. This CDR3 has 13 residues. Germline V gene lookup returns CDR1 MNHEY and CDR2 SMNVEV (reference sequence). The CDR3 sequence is CASRPQDRVGAFF. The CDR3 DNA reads TGTGCCAGCAGACCCCAGGACAGGGTTGGAGCTTTCTTT.

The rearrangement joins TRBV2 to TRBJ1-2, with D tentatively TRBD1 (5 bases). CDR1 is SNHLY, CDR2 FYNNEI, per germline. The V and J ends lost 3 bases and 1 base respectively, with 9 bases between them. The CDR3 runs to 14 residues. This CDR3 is CASSEEGLNYGYTF. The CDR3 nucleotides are TGTGCCAGCAGTGAGGAGGGACTTAACTATGGCTACACCTTC. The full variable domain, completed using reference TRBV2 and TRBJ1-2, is EPEVTQTPSHQVTQMGQEVILRCVPISNHLYFYWYRQILGQKVEFLVSFYNNEISEKSEIFDDQFSVERPDGSNFTLKIRSTKLEDSAMYFCASSEEGLNYGYTFGSGTRLTVV.

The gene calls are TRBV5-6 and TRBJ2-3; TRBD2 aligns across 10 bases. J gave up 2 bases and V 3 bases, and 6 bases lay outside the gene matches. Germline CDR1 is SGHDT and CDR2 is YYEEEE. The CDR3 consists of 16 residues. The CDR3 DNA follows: TGTGCCAGCAGCTACGGGACTAGCGAATTCACAGATACGCAGTATTTT. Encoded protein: CASSYGTSEFTDTQYF.